The 21 T cell receptor beta chains in this list originate from one sample, sequenced in a study of T cells in Graves' hyperthyroidism and ophthalmopathy. The CDR3 regions of TCR beta were amplified from RNA transcripts. First-round RT-PCR of the TCR CDR3 relied on the HTBI primer set. Each CDR3 protein gets one entry after TCRdb re-called the multiplex PCR reads with MiXCR. Of some 500,000 distinct CDR3 sequences listed, approximately 14% are singletons. Specimen: blood. Receptor source: a woman aged 18-29 years with Graves' hyperthyroidism.

This clonotype was detected a few times. The chain uses TRBV20-1 and TRBJ2-7, with 7 bases fitting TRBD1. Germline V lookup: CDR1 DFQATT, CDR2 SNEGSKA (reference sequence). The CDR3 has 12 residues. Losses at the gene ends were 5 bases for V and 3 bases for J; bases not matched to a gene: 4. The CDR3 is CSALGQNYEQYV. CDR3 DNA: TGCAGTGCTCTGGGACAGAACTACGAGCAGTACGTC.

This clonotype was detected a few times. This chain connects TRBV30 to TRBJ2-7; no firm D call. The V and J ends lost 4 bases and 3 bases respectively, with 16 bases between them. The V gene's germline CDR1 is GTSNPN and CDR2 SVGIG (reference sequence). This CDR3 contains 14 residues. The CDR3 DNA sequence: TGTGCCTGGAAAACCCCGGGCAGAGGCTACGAGCAGTACTTC. Amino acid sequence: CAWKTPGRGYEQYF.

This clonotype was found a few times. The DNA for the CDR3 is TGTGCCAGCAGCTTGAGTGGACTAGCGGGAAAACACCTCAAAAACATTCAGTACTTC. Encoded protein: CASSLSGLAGKHLKNIQYF. The J gene is TRBJ2-4, the V gene TRBV5-4; TRBD2 matches at 12 bases. V was pared by 1 base and J by 3 bases, with 11 bases of the junction left unmatched. The CDR3 spans 19 residues. Germline V gene lookup returns CDR1 SGHNT and CDR2 YYREEE (reference sequence).

In this sample, this clonotype turned up many times. CDR3 sequence (DNA): TGTGCCAGCAGTGAACTGCTAGCGGGAGTGCCGGTTAAGACCGGGGAGCTGTTTTTT. It specifies CASSELLAGVPVKTGELFF. The chain uses TRBV6-1 and TRBJ2-2; 10 bases line up with TRBD2. Germline V gives CDR1 MNHNS, CDR2 SASEGT. This CDR3 is built from 19 residues. J lost 5 bases, V lost 2 bases, and 14 bases had no gene match.

The table lists this clonotype with many counts. This chain uses TRBV10-1 with TRBJ2-7; 9 bases are a match to TRBD1. Germline CDR1 WNHNN, CDR2 SYGVQD (reference sequence). Losses at the gene ends were 3 bases for V and 0 bases for J; bases not matched to a gene: 3. The CDR3 has 15 residues. CDR3 sequence (DNA): TGCGCCAGCAGTGATGGACAGGGGAGCTCCTACGAGCAGTACTTC. Translation: CASSDGQGSSYEQYF.

This clonotype was seen at least ten times. The chain uses TRBV11-2 and TRBJ1-1; possibly TRBD1 for D (5 bases). The V gene lost 6 bases and the J gene lost 0 bases, with 11 bases spanning the gap. The CDR3 spans 14 residues. Germline CDR1 reads SGHAT; CDR2 reads FQNNGV. The CDR3 DNA follows: TGTGCCAGCAGGCCCGGACACCTGAACACTGAAGCTTTCTTT. Translated: CASRPGHLNTEAFF. Full variable domain (remainder filled in from reference TRBV11-2 and TRBJ1-1): EAGVAQSPRYKIIEKRQSVAFWCNPISGHATLYWYQQILGQGPKLLIQFQNNGVVDDSQLPKDRFSAERLKGVDSTLKIQPAKLEDSAVYLCASRPGHLNTEAFFGQGTRLTVV.

This clonotype came up many times. The chain uses TRBV30 and TRBJ1-6; maybe TRBD1 (6 bases). Trimming shortened V by 1 base and J by 8 bases, and 9 bases separated the two germline ends. Germline V lookup: CDR1 GTSNPN, CDR2 SVGIG (reference sequence). CDR3 length: 13 residues. Here the CDR3 DNA reads TGTGCCTGGAGTGACAGGGAGGATTCACCCCTCCACTTT. Its translation is CAWSDREDSPLHF.

This clonotype was detected many times. The CDR3 sequence is CASSQGRQVNIQYF. CDR3 DNA sequence: TGTGCCAGCAGCCAAGGAAGGCAGGTGAACATTCAGTACTTC. V gene TRBV3-1 combines with J gene TRBJ2-4; D ambiguous. CDR1 LGHDT and CDR2 YNNKEL come from the germline V gene (reference sequence). Trimming pared 1 base from V and 7 bases from J, leaving 11 bases between. The CDR3 runs to 14 residues.

This clonotype was observed at least ten times. This sequence joins TRBV6-1 and TRBJ2-7; possibly TRBD1 or TRBD2 for D (5 bases each). The CDR3 length is 14 residues. Germline assignment: CDR1 MNHNS and CDR2 SASEGT. V was shortened by 6 bases and J by 7 bases, with 19 bases between the two germline ends. Here the CDR3 DNA reads TGTGCCAGCAGAGGGGCGGGCTCGACGGGGGAGCAGTACTTC. It is translated as CASRGAGSTGEQYF.

Ten or more counts support this clonotype. The V gene is TRBV29-1, the J gene TRBJ1-1; D gene uncertain. Trimming removed 6 bases from V and 1 base from J, with 9 bases in between. The CDR3 loop spans 12 amino acids. The germline gives CDR1 SQVTM, CDR2 ANQGSEA. CDR3: CSVSQPNTEAFF. In DNA, the CDR3 is TGCAGCGTGTCCCAGCCGAACACTGAAGCTTTCTTT.

This clonotype was picked up many times. The chain employs TRBV2 and TRBJ2-3; 12 positions match TRBD2. This CDR3 has 17 amino acids. V trimming: 8 bases; J trimming: 0 bases; junction bases outside the gene matches: 9. Germline V lookup: CDR1 SNHLY, CDR2 FYNNEI. CDR3 nucleotide sequence: TGTGCCAGCTTAGGGGGAGGGACTAGCGGGAGCACAGATACGCAGTATTTT. Translated, it gives CASLGGGTSGSTDTQYF.

This clonotype was recorded at least ten times. The chain employs TRBV10-3 and TRBJ1-5; possible D gene TRBD1, 5 bases. CDR1 is ENHRY, CDR2 SYGVKD, per germline. The CDR3 is 17 residues long. V lost 3 bases to trimming and J lost 4 bases, with 19 bases between them. The CDR3 DNA follows: TGTGCCATCAGTGAATGGGGGGACGGGATCCCTAATCAGCCCCAGCATTTT. Translating gives CAISEWGDGIPNQPQHF.

This clonotype appeared many times. The chain recombines TRBV27 with TRBJ2-3; 11 nucleotides agree with TRBD2. Germline-derived CDR1 and CDR2 are MNHEY and SMNVEV (reference sequence). V shed 2 bases and J 2 bases; nucleotides not matched to a gene: 3. The CDR3 runs 16 residues. CDR3 sequence reads: CASSLTSGSITDTQYF. The CDR3 nucleotides are TGTGCCAGCAGTTTAACTAGCGGGAGTATCACAGATACGCAGTATTTT.

There are many counts of this clonotype. This rearrangement joins TRBV19 to TRBJ1-1, with D uncertain. Germline V gene data show CDR1 as LNHDA and CDR2 as SQIVND (reference sequence). This CDR3 spans 14 amino acids. The ends were cut back, 6 bases at V and 2 bases at J, with 13 bases in the middle. The CDR3: CASRFGFPNTEAFF. CDR3 bases: TGTGCCAGTAGATTCGGATTTCCCAACACTGAAGCTTTCTTT.

This clonotype was counted ten times or more. The chain carries TRBV6-1 and TRBJ1-1; D unclear. Trimming shortened V by 0 bases and J by 4 bases, and 18 bases separated the two germline ends. CDR1 and CDR2 (germline): MNHNS, SASEGT. The CDR3 extends over 17 amino acids. Here the CDR3 DNA reads TGTGCCAGCAGTGAAGCGGGTCTCCGGGATTCGGGCACTGAAGCTTTCTTT. Protein: CASSEAGLRDSGTEAFF.

The sample holds many counts of this clonotype. Here the CDR3 reads CSVAPGSGEQETQYF. Written as DNA, the CDR3 is TGCAGCGTTGCCCCGGGTAGCGGAGAGCAAGAGACCCAGTACTTC. The chain recombines TRBV29-1 with TRBJ2-5, with a tentative D call TRBD2 (6 bases). V lost 4 bases to trimming and J lost 2 bases, with 17 bases between them. From germline, CDR1 is SQVTM and CDR2 ANQGSEA. This CDR3 is built from 15 residues.

This clonotype was seen repeatedly, ten times or more. V usage is TRBV27 and J usage is TRBJ2-1; the match to TRBD1 covers 9 bases. CDR1 is MNHEY and CDR2 is SMNVEV in the germline V gene (reference sequence). This CDR3 is 16 amino acids long. V shed 4 bases and J 3 bases; nucleotides not matched to a gene: 7. DNA of the CDR3: TGTGCCAGCAGTTCCTTACAGGGGGCGGACTACAATGAGCAGTTCTTC. Encoded protein: CASSSLQGADYNEQFF.

This clonotype has more than one count but fewer than ten. The chain carries TRBV5-1 and TRBJ2-5; no definite D call. CDR3 length: 14 residues. The germline V gene encodes CDR1 SGHRS and CDR2 YFSETQ. The V end was cut by 3 bases, the J end by 1 base, with 10 bases between. The CDR3, as DNA: TGCGCCAGCAGCTCGGACCCTACCCAAGAGACCCAGTACTTC. Its translation: CASSSDPTQETQYF.

This clonotype was counted at least ten times. This chain joins TRBV20-1 and TRBJ2-5; no clear D. V lost 5 bases to trimming and J lost 6 bases, with 10 bases between them. Germline lookup yields CDR1 DFQATT and CDR2 SNEGSKA (reference sequence). The CDR3 has 11 amino acids. CDR3 in amino acids: CSAHQSQTQYF. Written as DNA, the CDR3 is TGCAGTGCTCACCAAAGCCAGACCCAGTACTTC.

V and J are TRBV29-1 and TRBJ2-7, with 11 bases aligning to TRBD2. The CDR3 totals 15 residues. V was clipped by 1 base and J by 8 bases; unmatched bases: 10. Looked up from germline, CDR1 is SQVTM and CDR2 is ANQGSEA. CDR3 residues: CSVEAPLAGGKKQYF. The CDR3 nucleotides are TGCAGCGTTGAAGCTCCTCTAGCGGGAGGAAAAAAGCAGTACTTC.

The CDR3 DNA is TGTGCCAGCACCCCCCCCGGGACAGGGGTTGCAACTAATGAAAAACTGTTTTTT. This encodes CASTPPGTGVATNEKLFF. V usage is TRBV27 and J usage is TRBJ1-4, with 10 bases matching TRBD1. CDR1 is MNHEY and CDR2 is SMNVEV in the germline V gene (reference sequence). With 7 bases clipped from V and 0 bases from J, the junction kept 11 bases outside the gene matches. This CDR3 comprises 18 residues.